This T cell receptor beta chain is drawn from a study of cytomegalovirus exposure and HLA in healthy donors. The assay was immunoSEQ multiplex PCR, and TCRdb's table has in-frame clones only and misses some. Here the sample spans around 200,000 clones, roughly four fifths being singletons. About this clone itself: Other DNA sequences in this sample translate to the same CDR3.

The V gene lost 0 bases and the J gene lost 2 bases, with 12 bases spanning the gap. Germline V CDR1 and CDR2: SGHDT, YYEEEE. This CDR3 has 15 residues. This TCR was sampled from a woman aged 18-29 years in good health and CMV-seropositive. The sequencing sample was made of PBMCs. J is TRBJ2-7 and V is TRBV5-6; D remains unclear. The CDR3 loop is CASSLGSGLTYEQYF. The CDR3 nucleotides are TGTGCCAGCAGCTTGGGATCAGGCCTGACCTACGAGCAGTACTTC.